This TCR beta chain was captured in a study of cytomegalovirus exposure and HLA in healthy donors. Study conclusions and caveats: The likely explanation for a cluster of highly shared sequence variants was sequencing artifact.

The germline V gene encodes CDR1 SGHAT and CDR2 FQNNGV. This CDR3 is 17 amino acids long. V lost 3 bases to trimming and J lost 2 bases; unmatched junction nucleotides: 8. With 60 Vbeta and 13 Jbeta primers, the PCR was carried out. The repertoire was sequenced with immunoSEQ multiplex PCR; TCRdb's copy has only in-frame clones and lacks some. The repertoire has some 110,000 clones, 65% of them found once; the top ten carry 9.5%. A note on this clone: Its antigen is still unknown.

The specimen sequenced was PBMCs. This chain uses TRBV11-2 with TRBJ2-3; 10 bases align to TRBD2. The TCR comes from a woman aged 40 to 50 in good health and CMV-seropositive. For the CDR3, the DNA is TGTGCCAGCAGCTTGTATCTAGCGGGGGATTCCACAGATACGCAGTATTTT. It yields the protein CASSLYLAGDSTDTQYF.